In this sample, the clone carrying this TCR beta chain turned up many times. The data were taken from a study of T cells in Graves' hyperthyroidism and ophthalmopathy. At the level of the study: Before treatment of any kind, peripheral blood was taken at initial diagnosis.

From RNA transcripts, TCR beta CDR3 regions were amplified. A set of HTBI primers served as the primers for a first-round RT-PCR of the TCR CDR3. Via MiXCR, TCRdb re-called the multiplex PCR reads, giving one row per CDR3 protein. The sample lists about 250,000 distinct CDR3 sequences; approximately 23% were seen once. The CDR3 is made up of 14 amino acids. J gave up 6 bases and V 5 bases, and 8 bases lay outside the gene matches. The germline gives CDR1 MDHEN, CDR2 SYDVKM. The sequencing sample was made of blood. The chain combines TRBV28 with TRBJ1-1, with 8 bases lining up with TRBD1. The TCR was taken from a woman aged 35 to 49 with Graves' ophthalmopathy. CDR3 residues: CASSGGQGVPEAFF. The CDR3 DNA is TGTGCCAGCAGTGGCGGACAGGGAGTCCCTGAAGCTTTCTTT.